This T cell receptor beta chain was captured by sequencing in a study of T cell responses to AZD1222 COVID-19 vaccine (TCRdb year 2021). Concerning the study at large: TCR sequencing covered 233 trial participants: approximately 200 given two doses of AZD1222 and 26 given two doses of MenACWY control vaccine. Trial participants were enrolled into age subgroups of 18-55, 56-69 and 70-plus years, which contained 148, 28 and 57 TCR-sequenced participants, respectively. Study-level results and caveats: Participants were mostly white British and included more females than males, and it was suggested by the authors that clonal diversity may have been underestimated. CD4 TCRs associated with the vaccine covered the entire spike protein, and the dominant responses were in regions 160-218 and 743-854. In the small 56-69-year group, the increase in depth fell short of significance, most likely because of low power. Reportedly, almost half of the unique spike-specific TCRs recognized epitopes lying outside the regions that are mutated in the B.1.351 and B.1.1.7 variants. Conclusions about previously exposed vaccinees are limited because only five to seven AZD1222 recipients were SARS-CoV-2 seropositive at baseline. Because no samples from the day 14 peak response were available, repertoires could be characterized only after the peak T cell response. Spike-specific TCR breadth and depth rose significantly after two AZD1222 doses compared with day 0 and with MenACWY recipients.

What the time point label conveys for this sample: about 28 days (+/-7) after the second vaccine dose. AZD1222 recipients given second doses at about 4 weeks or at about 12 weeks were pooled, since spike-specific TCR depth and breadth were not found to differ between the two schedules. The vaccinee samples were drawn from two UK trials, COV001 and COV002, one of which was a single-blind randomized controlled phase 2/3 trial testing AZD1222 (ChAdOx1 nCoV-19) in healthy adults. For TCRbeta chain sequencing, PBMC samples from trial participants were taken at day 0 and at day 28 after the second dose. With regard to this clone: The clone's antigen remains unknown. No base quality information exists; no much larger clone differs at one position.

The CDR3 regions of human TCRbeta chains were analyzed by immunosequencing. The published analysis was carried out like this. TCRs in the repertoires were matched against a reference library of SARS-CoV-2-specific TCRs that had been generated with the MIRA antigen-specificity platform. Breadth was defined as the fraction of unique TCRs that were SARS-CoV-2-associated. Depth was defined as the fraction of total T cells that were SARS-CoV-2-associated. Using the MIRA data, each spike-specific TCR was assigned both to the spike region to which the TCR was reactive and to a CD4 or CD8 class. Log10-transformed breadth and depth values were compared by one-way ANOVA with Sidak's multiple comparisons tests. Imported from immuneACCESS, the table was reduced by TCRdb to in-frame sequences with V and J called. These copies leave out some clones; in studies compared against another copy, an unresolved V gene accounts for under half, and the cause of the remainder is not known. V and J calls and clone size follow that table, whereas D and trimming were derived from the DNA. This sample is represented by 150,000 to 200,000 clones; 92% of them were singletons. Approximately 1.2% of the sample lies in the top ten.

CDR3 length: 14 amino acids, cysteine to phenylalanine. Only the CDR3 DNA is retained, 42 bases long and in frame from the first base. Sequences MDHEN (CDR1) and SYDVKM (CDR2) are obtained from the germline V gene. V is clipped by 5 bases and J by 8 bases, and the sequence between their germline boundaries is 18 bases long. The source of this sequence is an adult who received the AZD1222 COVID-19 vaccine. The sample in question was peripheral blood, obtained 28 days after the second AZD1222 dose. The sequence links TRBV28 to TRBJ1-1; too little of a D gene remains to name it. Here the CDR3 is given as CASSLTVPRGEAFF. The bases read TGTGCCAGCAGTCTGACCGTTCCTCGCGGCGAAGCTTTCTTT.